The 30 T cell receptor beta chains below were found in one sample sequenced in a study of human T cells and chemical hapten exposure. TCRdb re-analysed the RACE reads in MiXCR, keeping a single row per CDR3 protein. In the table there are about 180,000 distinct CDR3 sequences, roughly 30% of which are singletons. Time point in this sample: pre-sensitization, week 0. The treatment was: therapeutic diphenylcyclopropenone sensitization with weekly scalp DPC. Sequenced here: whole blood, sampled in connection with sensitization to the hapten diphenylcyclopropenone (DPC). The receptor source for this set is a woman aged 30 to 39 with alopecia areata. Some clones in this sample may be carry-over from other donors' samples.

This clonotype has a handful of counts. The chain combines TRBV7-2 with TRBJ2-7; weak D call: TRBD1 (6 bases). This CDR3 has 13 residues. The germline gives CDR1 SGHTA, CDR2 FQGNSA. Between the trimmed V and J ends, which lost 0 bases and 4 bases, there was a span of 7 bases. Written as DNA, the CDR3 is TGTGCCAGCAGCTTAGCCGACAGGTACGAGCAGTACTTC. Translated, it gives CASSLADRYEQYF.

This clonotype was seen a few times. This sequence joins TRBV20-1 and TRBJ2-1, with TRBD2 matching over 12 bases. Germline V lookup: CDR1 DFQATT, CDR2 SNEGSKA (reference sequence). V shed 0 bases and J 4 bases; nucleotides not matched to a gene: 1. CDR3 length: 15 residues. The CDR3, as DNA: TGCAGTGCTAGAGATCTAGCGGGAGGGTACAATGAGCAGTTCTTC. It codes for CSARDLAGGYNEQFF.

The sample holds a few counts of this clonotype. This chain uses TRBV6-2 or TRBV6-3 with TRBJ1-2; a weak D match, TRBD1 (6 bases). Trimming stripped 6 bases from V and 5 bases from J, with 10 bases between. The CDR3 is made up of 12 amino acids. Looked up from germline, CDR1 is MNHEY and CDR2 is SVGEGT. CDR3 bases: TGTGCCAGCAGCAACGGACAGTATGGCTACACCTTC. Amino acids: CASSNGQYGYTF.

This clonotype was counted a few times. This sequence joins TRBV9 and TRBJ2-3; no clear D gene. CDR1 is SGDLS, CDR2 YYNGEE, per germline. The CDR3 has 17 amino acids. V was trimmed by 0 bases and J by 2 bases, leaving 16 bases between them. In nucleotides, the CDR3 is TGTGCCAGCAGCGTAGCTGTTTCAGGTGCGGTCACAGATACGCAGTATTTT. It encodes CASSVAVSGAVTDTQYF.

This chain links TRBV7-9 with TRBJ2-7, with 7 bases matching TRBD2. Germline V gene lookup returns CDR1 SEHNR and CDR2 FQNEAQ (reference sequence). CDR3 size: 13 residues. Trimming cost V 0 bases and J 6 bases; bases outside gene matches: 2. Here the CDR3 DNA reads TGTGCCAGCAGCTTAGCCGCTAGCGGCGAGCAGTACTTC. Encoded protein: CASSLAASGEQYF.

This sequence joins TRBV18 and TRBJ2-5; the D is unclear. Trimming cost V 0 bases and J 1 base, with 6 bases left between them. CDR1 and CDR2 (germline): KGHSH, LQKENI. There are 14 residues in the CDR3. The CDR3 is CASSPPNTQETQYF. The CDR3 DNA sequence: TGTGCCAGCTCACCACCAAACACCCAAGAGACCCAGTACTTC. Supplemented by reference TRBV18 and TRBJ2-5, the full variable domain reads NAGVMQNPRHLVRRRGQEARLRCSPMKGHSHVYWYRQLPEEGLKFMVYLQKENIIDESGMPKERFSAEFPKEGPSILRIQQVVRGDSAAYFCASSPPNTQETQYFGPGTRLLVL.

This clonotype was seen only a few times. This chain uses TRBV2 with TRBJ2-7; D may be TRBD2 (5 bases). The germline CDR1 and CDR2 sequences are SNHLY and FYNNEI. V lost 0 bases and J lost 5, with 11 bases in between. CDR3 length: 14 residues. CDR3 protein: CASSEAFLADEQYF. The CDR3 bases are TGTGCCAGCAGTGAAGCGTTCCTAGCCGACGAGCAGTACTTC.

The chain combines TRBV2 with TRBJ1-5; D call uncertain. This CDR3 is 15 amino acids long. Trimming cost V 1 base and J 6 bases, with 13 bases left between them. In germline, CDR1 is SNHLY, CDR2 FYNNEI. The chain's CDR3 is CASSEGGGKSQPQHF. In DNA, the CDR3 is TGTGCCAGCAGTGAAGGGGGAGGGAAGAGTCAGCCCCAGCATTTT.

The CDR3 coding sequence is TGTGCCAGCACTGAGGCCCTGGCCAAAAACATTCAGTACTTC. Translation: CASTEALAKNIQYF. This chain links TRBV7-2 with TRBJ2-4; D call uncertain. The CDR3 runs 14 residues. V gave up 7 bases and J gave up 1 base, with 11 bases separating them. The V gene's germline CDR1 is SGHTA and CDR2 FQGNSA.

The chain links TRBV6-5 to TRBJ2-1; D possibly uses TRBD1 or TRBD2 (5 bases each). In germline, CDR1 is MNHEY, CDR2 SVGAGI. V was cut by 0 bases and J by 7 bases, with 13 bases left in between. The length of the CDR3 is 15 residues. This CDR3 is CASSYSRGSWNEQFF. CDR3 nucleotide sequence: TGTGCCAGCAGTTACTCGAGGGGAAGCTGGAATGAGCAGTTCTTC.

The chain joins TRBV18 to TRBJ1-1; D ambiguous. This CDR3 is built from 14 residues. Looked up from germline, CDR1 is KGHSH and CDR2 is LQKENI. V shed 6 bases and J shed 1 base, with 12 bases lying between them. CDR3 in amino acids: CASSLDYKNTEAFF. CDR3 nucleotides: TGTGCCAGCTCTCTGGACTATAAGAACACTGAAGCTTTCTTT. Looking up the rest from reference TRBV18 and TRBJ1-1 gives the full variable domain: NAGVMQNPRHLVRRRGQEARLRCSPMKGHSHVYWYRQLPEEGLKFMVYLQKENIIDESGMPKERFSAEFPKEGPSILRIQQVVRGDSAAYFCASSLDYKNTEAFFGQGTRLTVV.

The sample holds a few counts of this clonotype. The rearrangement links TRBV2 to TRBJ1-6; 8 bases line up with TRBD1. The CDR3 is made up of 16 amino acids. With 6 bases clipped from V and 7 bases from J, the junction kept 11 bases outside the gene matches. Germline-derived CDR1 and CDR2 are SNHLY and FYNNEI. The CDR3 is CASRPQRQGLNSPLHF. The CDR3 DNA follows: TGTGCCAGCAGACCCCAAAGACAGGGGTTAAATTCACCCCTCCACTTT.

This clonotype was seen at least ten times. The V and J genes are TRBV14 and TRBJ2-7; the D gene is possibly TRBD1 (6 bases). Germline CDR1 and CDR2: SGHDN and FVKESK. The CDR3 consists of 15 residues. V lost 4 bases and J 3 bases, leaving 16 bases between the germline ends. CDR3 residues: CASSPPGTGLYEQYF. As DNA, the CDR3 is TGTGCCAGCAGCCCTCCGGGTACAGGGCTCTACGAGCAGTACTTC.

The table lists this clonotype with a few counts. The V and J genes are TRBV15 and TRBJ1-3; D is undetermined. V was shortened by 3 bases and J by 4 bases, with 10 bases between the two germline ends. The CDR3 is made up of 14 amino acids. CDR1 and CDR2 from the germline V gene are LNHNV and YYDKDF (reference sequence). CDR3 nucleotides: TGTGCCACCAGCAGTAATCGGGCGGGAAACACCATATATTTT. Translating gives CATSSNRAGNTIYF.

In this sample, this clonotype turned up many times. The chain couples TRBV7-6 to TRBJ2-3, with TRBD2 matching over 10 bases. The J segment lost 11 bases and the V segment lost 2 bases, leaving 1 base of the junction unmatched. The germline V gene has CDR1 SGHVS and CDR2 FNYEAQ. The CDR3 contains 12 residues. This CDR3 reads CASSLLAGEQYF. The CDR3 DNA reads TGTGCCAGCAGCTTACTAGCGGGGGAGCAGTATTTT.

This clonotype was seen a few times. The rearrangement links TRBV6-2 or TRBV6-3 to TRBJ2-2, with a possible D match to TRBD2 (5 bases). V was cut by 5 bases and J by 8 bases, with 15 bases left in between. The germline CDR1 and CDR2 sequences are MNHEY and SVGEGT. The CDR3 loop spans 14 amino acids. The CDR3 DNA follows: TGTGCCAGCAGTCGGACTCAGCACGGGGGGGAGCTGTTTTTT. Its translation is CASSRTQHGGELFF.

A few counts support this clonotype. The CDR3 nucleotides are TGTGCCAGCAGCAACGGGGGGAACACTGAAGCTTTCTTT. Translated, it gives CASSNGGNTEAFF. The chain is built from TRBV3-1 and TRBJ1-1, with D possibly TRBD1 on 5 matching bases. Germline V gene lookup returns CDR1 LGHDT and CDR2 YNNKEL (reference sequence). The CDR3 loop spans 13 amino acids. V lost 5 bases, J lost 1 base, and 8 bases lay in between.

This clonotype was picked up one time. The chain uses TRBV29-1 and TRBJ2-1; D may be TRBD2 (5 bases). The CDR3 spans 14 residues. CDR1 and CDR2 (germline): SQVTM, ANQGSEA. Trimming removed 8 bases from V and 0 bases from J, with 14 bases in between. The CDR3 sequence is CSSCEGSSYNEQFF. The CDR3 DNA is TGCAGCTCTTGTGAGGGTAGCTCCTACAATGAGCAGTTCTTC.

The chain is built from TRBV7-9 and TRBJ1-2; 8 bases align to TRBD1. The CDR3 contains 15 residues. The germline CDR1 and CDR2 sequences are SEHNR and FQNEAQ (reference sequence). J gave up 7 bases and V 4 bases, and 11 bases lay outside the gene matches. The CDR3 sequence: CASSSNRGEDSGYTF. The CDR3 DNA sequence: TGTGCCAGCAGCTCAAACAGGGGGGAGGATTCTGGCTACACCTTC.

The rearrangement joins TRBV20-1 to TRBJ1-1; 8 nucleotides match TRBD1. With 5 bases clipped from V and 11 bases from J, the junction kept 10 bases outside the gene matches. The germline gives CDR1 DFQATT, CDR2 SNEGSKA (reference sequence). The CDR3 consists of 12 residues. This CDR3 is CSAGGQGTSAFF. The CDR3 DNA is TGCAGTGCTGGCGGACAGGGAACGTCGGCTTTCTTT.

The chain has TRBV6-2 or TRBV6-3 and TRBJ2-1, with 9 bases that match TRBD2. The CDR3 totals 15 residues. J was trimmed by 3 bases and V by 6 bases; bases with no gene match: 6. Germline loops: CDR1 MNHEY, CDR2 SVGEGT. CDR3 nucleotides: TGTGCCAGCAGGGGACTAGCCCTTAACTACAATGAGCAGTTCTTC. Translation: CASRGLALNYNEQFF.

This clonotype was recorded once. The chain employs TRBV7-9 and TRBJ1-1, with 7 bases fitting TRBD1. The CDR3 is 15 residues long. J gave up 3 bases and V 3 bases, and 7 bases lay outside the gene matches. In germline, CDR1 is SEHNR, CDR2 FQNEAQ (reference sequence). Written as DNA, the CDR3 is TGTGCCAGCAGCTTCGAGGGGGCGCGGGACACTGAAGCTTTCTTT. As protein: CASSFEGARDTEAFF.

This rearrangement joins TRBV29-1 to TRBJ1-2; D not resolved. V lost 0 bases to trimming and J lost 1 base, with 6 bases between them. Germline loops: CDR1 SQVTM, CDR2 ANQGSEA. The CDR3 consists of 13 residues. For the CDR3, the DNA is TGCAGCGTTGAAGAGGACCATAACTATGGCTACACCTTC. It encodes CSVEEDHNYGYTF.

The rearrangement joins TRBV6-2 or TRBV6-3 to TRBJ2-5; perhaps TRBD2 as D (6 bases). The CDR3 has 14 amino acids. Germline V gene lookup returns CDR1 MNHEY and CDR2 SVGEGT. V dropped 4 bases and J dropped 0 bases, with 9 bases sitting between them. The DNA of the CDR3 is TGTGCCAGCAGTTGGAGGGACTACCAAGAGACCCAGTACTTC. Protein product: CASSWRDYQETQYF.

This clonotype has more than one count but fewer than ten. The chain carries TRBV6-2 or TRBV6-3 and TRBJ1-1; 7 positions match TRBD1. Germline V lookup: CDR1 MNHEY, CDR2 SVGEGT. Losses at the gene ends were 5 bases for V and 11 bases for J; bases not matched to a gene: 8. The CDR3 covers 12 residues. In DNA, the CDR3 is TGTGCCAGCAGTCGGAGGGGGCGCTCGGCTTTCTTT. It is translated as CASSRRGRSAFF.

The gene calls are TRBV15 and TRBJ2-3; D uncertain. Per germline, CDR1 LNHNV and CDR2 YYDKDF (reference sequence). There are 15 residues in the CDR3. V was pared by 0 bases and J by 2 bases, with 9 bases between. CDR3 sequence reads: CATSRDVAHTDTQYF. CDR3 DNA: TGTGCCACCAGCAGAGATGTCGCCCACACAGATACGCAGTATTTT.

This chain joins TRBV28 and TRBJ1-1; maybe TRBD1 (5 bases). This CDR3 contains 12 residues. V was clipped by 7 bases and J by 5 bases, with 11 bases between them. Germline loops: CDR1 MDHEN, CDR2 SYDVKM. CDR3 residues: CASMSGTTEAFF. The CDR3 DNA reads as TGTGCCAGCATGTCGGGGACGACTGAAGCTTTCTTT.

CDR3 amino acids: CSVRPGTSGNEQFF. The DNA for the CDR3 is TGCAGCGTCCGTCCCGGGACTAGCGGGAATGAGCAGTTCTTC. The chain uses TRBV29-1 and TRBJ2-1, with TRBD2 matching over 12 bases. This CDR3 contains 14 residues. CDR1 is SQVTM, CDR2 ANQGSEA, per germline. Trimming cost V 6 bases and J 7 bases; bases outside gene matches: 7.

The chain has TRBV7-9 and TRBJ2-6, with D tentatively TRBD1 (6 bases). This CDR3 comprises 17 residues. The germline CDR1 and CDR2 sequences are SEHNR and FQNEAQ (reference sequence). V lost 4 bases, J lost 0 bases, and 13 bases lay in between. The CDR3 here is CASSSQGRSSGANVLTF. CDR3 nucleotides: TGTGCCAGCAGCTCCCAGGGGCGGAGCTCTGGGGCCAACGTCCTGACTTTC.

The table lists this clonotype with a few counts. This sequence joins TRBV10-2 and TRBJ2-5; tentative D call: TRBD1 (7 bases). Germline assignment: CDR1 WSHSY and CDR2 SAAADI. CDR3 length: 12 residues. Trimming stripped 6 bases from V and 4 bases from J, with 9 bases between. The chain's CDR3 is CASRQGGETQYF. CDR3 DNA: TGCGCCAGCAGGCAGGGGGGAGAGACCCAGTACTTC.